This TCR beta chain was identified during a study of tumor-infiltrating lymphocytes in primary liver carcinoma. In the study overall: All patients, whether men or women, fell within 30 to 69 years of age. In every tissue type, samples returned a similar yield of roughly 3.5 to 8 million productive TCRbeta reads. Study-level results: Against blood, tumors held a significantly higher top-250-clone fraction (p = 0.039). Pairs of tumor regions overlapped more than tumor-adjacent and tumor-blood pairs did.

Of note for this clonotype: Its specificity is unknown. Germline is not matched at one junction end, which may reflect a read error.

The CDR3 is 17 residues long. Germline lookup yields CDR1 SGHKS and CDR2 YYEKEE (reference sequence). The researchers produced TCR beta cDNA from roughly 550 ng total RNA with a constant-region primer. ARM-PCR was slightly modified, and three nested multiplex PCR rounds with it gave rise to the TCR beta libraries. In the first two PCR rounds, TRBV1-TRBV30 forward primers were paired with a C-beta reverse primer, and each round lasted approximately 9 cycles. Via MiXCR, TCRdb re-called the multiplex PCR reads, giving one row per CDR3 protein. The top ten clones hold more than 35% of a sample with tens of thousands of distinct CDR3 sequences, more than 70% of them seen once. Joint extraction of RNA and DNA used about 17-32 mg of bulk tissue that was unsorted.

Input material: tumor-adjacent normal liver tissue. The source of this sequence is a man aged 35 to 55 with primary liver carcinoma and hepatitis B virus infection. This chain joins TRBV5-5 and TRBJ2-3; the match to TRBD2 covers 14 bases. The CDR3 loop reads CTSSPTGTSGSGDTQYF. The CDR3 DNA reads as TGTACCAGCAGCCCGACTGGGACTAGCGGGAGTGGAGATACGCAATATTTT.